One and the same sample provided the 30 T cell receptor beta chains below, sequenced in a study of naive and memory T cell subsets. Nested alpha and beta constant-region primers with the SP2 primer drove four PCR rounds on ligated cDNA. TCRdb reprocessed the UMI-ligation and nested PCR reads with MiXCR, giving one entry per CDR3 protein. The table lists under 200 distinct CDR3 sequences, 98% to 99% of them singletons. Material for sequencing was effector memory CD8+ T cells from blood. Sample subset: effector memory, CD45RA- CD27-. The receptor source for this set is a human donor in good health.

Details on this clonotype: This beta chain is off target for a library built for alpha chains, so its abundance means little. The chain carries TRBV7-9 and TRBJ2-7, with D unresolved. V was shortened by 2 bases and J by 4 bases, with 9 bases between the two germline ends. CDR1 SEHNR and CDR2 FQNEAQ come from the germline V gene (reference sequence). There are 13 residues in the CDR3. The CDR3 reads CASSLSGRYEQYF. The CDR3 DNA follows: TGTGCCAGCAGCTTATCTGGCCGGTACGAGCAGTACTTC.

A remark on this clonotype: As an off-target read in a library built for alpha chains, this beta chain has a frequency of little significance. The chain couples TRBV29-1 to TRBJ2-5; D is undetermined. V lost 8 bases, J lost 3 bases, and 4 bases lay in between. This CDR3 contains 9 residues. CDR1 and CDR2 from the germline V gene are SQVTM and ANQGSEA. The CDR3 nucleotides read TGCAGCACAGAAGAGACCCAGTACTTC. Its translation is CSTEETQYF.

Worth noting for this clonotype: Since it is a stray read in a library aimed at alpha chains, this beta chain has a size that is not meaningful. The chain uses TRBV20-1 and TRBJ2-7; D not resolved. The CDR3 is 13 amino acids. Germline CDR1 and CDR2: DFQATT and SNEGSKA (reference sequence). V was clipped by 3 bases and J by 0 bases, with 9 bases between them. CDR3 amino acids: CSASRLLSYEQYF. The CDR3 DNA sequence: TGCAGTGCTAGTCGGCTGCTCTCCTACGAGCAGTACTTC.

This clonotype was seen once. Found in a library prepared for alpha chains, this beta chain is an off-target read, and its abundance has little meaning. V is TRBV3-1 and J is TRBJ2-7, with unresolved D. Deletions cut 1 base from V and 1 base from J, with 8 bases between. The V gene's germline CDR1 is LGHDT and CDR2 YNNKEL (reference sequence). The CDR3 is 14 residues long. CDR3 DNA: TGTGCCAGCAGCCAAGCGGCAGAGTCCTACGAGCAGTACTTC. Its translation: CASSQAAESYEQYF.

Comments on this clonotype: This beta chain is an unintended read in a library built for alpha chains; its size means little. DNA for the CDR3: TGCAGTGCCGGGCTAGCGGGGTCCACCTACGAGCAGTACTTC. The encoded protein is CSAGLAGSTYEQYF. This rearrangement joins TRBV20-1 to TRBJ2-7; 9 bases are a match to TRBD2. The length of the CDR3 is 14 residues. J lost 2 bases, V lost 6 bases, and 8 bases had no gene match. Germline CDR1 is DFQATT and CDR2 is SNEGSKA (reference sequence).

Concerning this clonotype: This beta chain was picked up by a library intended for alpha chains and is off target, so its count carries little meaning. The chain employs TRBV7-2 and TRBJ2-5, with a tentative D call TRBD2 (6 bases). The CDR3 contains 14 residues. The V gene's germline CDR1 is SGHTA and CDR2 FQGNSA. V lost 2 bases to trimming and J lost 5 bases, with 12 bases between them. CDR3 region: CASSLNGGMETQYF. In DNA, the CDR3 is TGTGCCAGCAGCTTAAACGGGGGAATGGAGACCCAGTACTTC.

A remark on this clonotype: The size of this beta chain means little, since it is a stray read in a library made for alpha chains. The chain combines TRBV24-1 with TRBJ2-2, with 9 bases fitting TRBD1. CDR3 length: 17 amino acids. CDR1 is KGHDR and CDR2 is SFDVKD in the germline V gene. V lost 4 bases and J lost 3; bases outside the gene matches: 8. CDR3 in DNA: TGTGCCACCAGTGAATTCTCGACAGGGGGGTACACCGGGGAGCTGTTTTTT. This gives the protein CATSEFSTGGYTGELFF.

Note on this clonotype: This beta chain is a stray sequence in a library constructed for alpha chains; its clone size is not meaningful. The chain couples TRBV12-3 or TRBV12-4 to TRBJ1-1; no firm D call. The V and J ends lost 3 bases and 3 bases respectively, with 5 bases between them. CDR3 length: 12 amino acids. This CDR3 is CASSLLDTEAFF. For the CDR3, the DNA is TGTGCCAGCAGTTTGTTAGACACTGAAGCTTTCTTT.

Worth noting for this clonotype: The size of this beta chain means little, since it is a stray read in a library made for alpha chains. This sequence joins TRBV6-2 or TRBV6-3 and TRBJ2-7; D gene unclear. Trimming cost V 7 bases and J 6 bases, with 16 bases left between them. The length of the CDR3 is 13 residues. Germline-derived CDR1 and CDR2 are MNHEY and SVGEGT. The CDR3 loop is CASNNGLSVEQYF. DNA for the CDR3: TGTGCCAGCAATAACGGGCTGTCTGTCGAGCAGTACTTC.

Points on this clonotype: This beta chain is a stray read from a library made for alpha chains; its abundance is not meaningful. This chain links TRBV18 with TRBJ1-4, with D hard to call. Trimming took off 3 bases at V and 0 bases at J, with 2 bases between the two ends. Per germline, CDR1 KGHSH and CDR2 LQKENI. This CDR3 is built from 13 residues. For the CDR3, the DNA is TGTGCCAGCTCACCCGCAACTAATGAAAAACTGTTTTTT. Translation gives CASSPATNEKLFF.

Points on this clonotype: Because this beta chain is a stray read in a library intended to capture alpha chains, its abundance should not be given much weight. This rearrangement joins TRBV6-2 or TRBV6-3 to TRBJ2-7; perhaps TRBD2 as D (5 bases). The CDR3 runs to 12 residues. Deletions cut 8 bases from V and 4 bases from J, with 12 bases between. Germline V gives CDR1 MNHEY, CDR2 SVGEGT. In DNA form, the CDR3 reads TGTGCCAGCGCACGGGGTCCTTACGAGCAGTACTTC. The encoded protein is CASARGPYEQYF.

With respect to this clonotype: This beta chain is off target for a library built for alpha chains, so its abundance means little. CDR3 coding DNA: TGCAGTGCTAGAGAACTAAGCACCAAAGCTTTCTTT. Translated: CSARELSTKAFF. The chain joins TRBV20-1 to TRBJ1-1; D call uncertain. Germline assignment: CDR1 DFQATT and CDR2 SNEGSKA (reference sequence). V was clipped by 0 bases and J by 9 bases, with 11 bases between them. The CDR3 spans 12 residues.

This clonotype was found once. Little can be read into the size of this beta chain, an off-target read in a library designed for alpha chains. The chain employs TRBV7-2 and TRBJ2-1; D might be TRBD2 (5 bases). V gave up 3 bases and J gave up 8 bases, with 11 bases separating them. Germline loops: CDR1 SGHTA, CDR2 FQGNSA. CDR3 length: 13 amino acids. The CDR3 DNA follows: TGTGCCAGCAGCTTTTCCCCGCGGGATGAGCAGTTCTTC. The encoded protein is CASSFSPRDEQFF.

Of note for this clonotype: This beta chain is off target for a library built for alpha chains, so its abundance means little. The J gene is TRBJ2-1, the V gene TRBV20-1; the D gene is possibly TRBD2 (5 bases). V lost 4 bases and J 4 bases, leaving 14 bases between the germline ends. Per the germline V gene, CDR1 is DFQATT and CDR2 is SNEGSKA (reference sequence). This CDR3 spans 14 amino acids. DNA for the CDR3: TGCAGTGCTAATAGGGCCCCGGGGTACAATGAGCAGTTCTTC. It specifies CSANRAPGYNEQFF.

To note about this clonotype: This beta chain is an off-target read within a library intended for alpha chains, so its frequency means little. DNA of the CDR3: TGTGCCAGCAGTTATGAGCCCCCCAGCTCTGAGCAGTACTTC. As protein: CASSYEPPSSEQYF. This chain connects TRBV6-6 to TRBJ2-7, with D unresolved. V was cut by 3 bases and J by 7 bases, with 16 bases left in between. This CDR3 has 14 residues. CDR1 and CDR2 from the germline V gene are MNHNY and SVGAGI (reference sequence).

Turning to this clonotype: With the library built for alpha chains, this beta chain is off target and its frequency is not meaningful. V gene TRBV5-1 combines with J gene TRBJ2-6; D not resolved. The CDR3 extends over 15 amino acids. Per germline, CDR1 SGHRS and CDR2 YFSETQ. Trimming stripped 0 bases from V and 1 base from J, with 5 bases between. In DNA, the CDR3 is TGCGCCAGCAGCTTGGGGGGTTCTGGGGCCAACGTCCTGACTTTC. Protein product: CASSLGGSGANVLTF.

As concerns this clonotype: The size of this beta chain means little, since it is a stray read in a library made for alpha chains. The CDR3 nucleotides read TGCGCCAGCAGCCTCCCCGGTTCGGATACGCAGTATTTT. Translation: CASSLPGSDTQYF. The chain carries TRBV5-1 and TRBJ2-3; D is uncertain. V shed 4 bases and J shed 6 bases, with 12 bases lying between them. CDR1 and CDR2 (germline): SGHRS, YFSETQ. This CDR3 spans 13 amino acids.

In regard to this clonotype: A junction end diverges from the germline sequence, so it may reflect a read error. This beta chain turned up in a library designed for alpha chains; as an off-target read, its abundance says little. V usage is TRBV30 and J usage is TRBJ1-5; D is unresolved. Germline CDR1 reads GTSNPN; CDR2 reads SVGIG (reference sequence). The length of the CDR3 is 13 residues. The CDR3 bases are TGTGCCTGGAGTGTACGCGGCAAACAGCCCCAGCATTTT. Translated: CAWSVRGKQPQHF.

A word on this clonotype: Little can be read into the size of this beta chain, an off-target read in a library designed for alpha chains. The chain has TRBV18 and TRBJ2-4; D gene unclear. Between the trimmed V and J ends, which lost 3 bases and 0 bases, there was a span of 6 bases. Germline CDR1 reads KGHSH; CDR2 reads LQKENI. CDR3 size: 14 residues. The CDR3 nucleotides read TGTGCCAGCTCACCCGCAGGAGCCAAAAACATTCAGTACTTC. This sequence encodes CASSPAGAKNIQYF. Full variable domain (missing parts from reference TRBV18 and TRBJ2-4): NAGVMQNPRHLVRRRGQEARLRCSPMKGHSHVYWYRQLPEEGLKFMVYLQKENIIDESGMPKERFSAEFPKEGPSILRIQQVVRGDSAAYFCASSPAGAKNIQYFGAGTRLSVL.

This clonotype showed up just once. This beta chain is a stray read from a library made for alpha chains; its abundance is not meaningful. This chain uses TRBV7-9 with TRBJ2-3; D gene ambiguous. The CDR3 extends over 14 amino acids. Germline V lookup: CDR1 SEHNR, CDR2 FQNEAQ (reference sequence). Trimming cost V 4 bases and J 2 bases, with 10 bases left between them. Here the CDR3 DNA reads TGTGCCAGCAGCTCCCGCGGCGCCACAGATACGCAGTATTTT. The encoded protein is CASSSRGATDTQYF.

With regard to this clonotype: This beta chain was picked up by a library intended for alpha chains and is off target, so its count carries little meaning. The rearrangement links TRBV29-1 to TRBJ2-7; no clear D gene. CDR1 and CDR2 (germline): SQVTM, ANQGSEA. The CDR3 loop spans 11 amino acids. With 7 bases removed from V and 2 bases from J, the gap between germline ends came to 9 bases. CDR3 nucleotide sequence: TGCAGCGCCTTAGGACCCTACGAGCAGTACTTC. Its translation: CSALGPYEQYF.

A remark on this clonotype: The size of this beta chain means little, since it is a stray read in a library made for alpha chains. The V call is TRBV20-1, the J call TRBJ2-3; weak D call: TRBD2 (7 bases). This CDR3 has 14 residues. Deletions cut 1 base from V and 6 bases from J, with 14 bases between. Germline V gene sequence: CDR1 DFQATT, CDR2 SNEGSKA (reference sequence). In DNA form, the CDR3 reads TGCAGTGCTAGAGTTTCGGGGGGCGTCGATACGCAGTATTTT. It is translated as CSARVSGGVDTQYF.

A remark on this clonotype: Since the library was made to target alpha chains, this beta chain is a stray read and its abundance is not meaningful. This chain joins TRBV6-5 and TRBJ2-7; D is possibly TRBD2 (5 bases). Trimming removed 6 bases at V and 3 bases at J, with 12 bases between. The CDR3 is made up of 13 amino acids. Germline V gives CDR1 MNHEY, CDR2 SVGAGI. DNA for the CDR3: TGTGCCAGCAGACCTGGCGGAGGCTACGAGCAGTACTTC. This codes for CASRPGGGYEQYF.

Comment on this clonotype: This beta chain is off target for a library built for alpha chains, so its abundance means little. V usage is TRBV29-1 and J usage is TRBJ2-2; 7 nucleotides align to TRBD1. This CDR3 comprises 14 residues. Germline V lookup: CDR1 SQVTM, CDR2 ANQGSEA. J was trimmed by 0 bases and V by 7 bases; bases with no gene match: 5. CDR3 amino acids: CSAGDRANTGELFF. The DNA of the CDR3 is TGCAGCGCCGGAGACAGGGCGAACACCGGGGAGCTGTTTTTT.

A remark on this clonotype: This beta chain lies outside the target of a library built for alpha chains; its clone size means little. The gene calls are TRBV28 and TRBJ2-1; 7 nucleotides agree with TRBD1. Trimming removed 4 bases from V and 6 bases from J; junction bases left unmatched: 3. The CDR3 totals 13 residues. Germline assignment: CDR1 MDHEN and CDR2 SYDVKM. DNA of the CDR3: TGTGCCAGCAGTTCCTGGACAGGCAATGAGCAGTTCTTC. Translated: CASSSWTGNEQFF. The whole variable domain, remainder taken from reference TRBV28 and TRBJ2-1, is DVKVTQSSRYLVKRTGEKVFLECVQDMDHENMFWYRQDPGLGLRLIYFSYDVKMKEKGDIPEGYSVSREKKERFSLILESASTNQTSMYLCASSSWTGNEQFFGPGTRLTVL.

Note on this clonotype: A library prepared for alpha chains yielded this beta chain as an off-target read; its size is of little meaning. This chain uses TRBV3-1 with TRBJ1-2; 10 bases are shared with TRBD1. V shed 4 bases and J 4 bases; nucleotides not matched to a gene: 3. CDR1 and CDR2 (germline): LGHDT, YNNKEL (reference sequence). The CDR3 is 14 residues long. The DNA of the CDR3 is TGTGCCAGCAGCCCCGGGACAGGGGCCTATGGCTACACCTTC. Protein sequence: CASSPGTGAYGYTF.

In this sample, this clonotype turned up once. The library was built for alpha chains, so this beta chain is an off-target read and its size means little. As DNA, the CDR3 is TGCAGTGCTCGGACAGGGGGGATCACTGAAGCTTTCTTT. Translated, it gives CSARTGGITEAFF. V gene TRBV20-1 combines with J gene TRBJ1-1; TRBD1 matches at 10 bases. Germline assignment: CDR1 DFQATT and CDR2 SNEGSKA (reference sequence). CDR3 size: 13 residues. V gave up 5 bases and J gave up 4 bases; unmatched junction bases: 4.

Concerning this clonotype itself: Little can be read into the size of this beta chain, an off-target read in a library designed for alpha chains. CDR3 bases: TGCGCCAGCAGCCTACAGGGCCGTCAAGAGACCCAGTACTTC. Translated: CASSLQGRQETQYF. This chain uses TRBV5-1 with TRBJ2-5, with D maybe TRBD1 (6 bases). Germline values: CDR1 SGHRS, CDR2 YFSETQ. Trimming took 4 bases from V and 2 from J, leaving 12 bases between them. CDR3 size: 14 residues.

For this clonotype: This beta chain came through as a stray read in a library set up for alpha chains, and its size says little. The CDR3 DNA follows: TGTGCCAGCAGTTTACCAGGGGGGAGGAGGCAGTACTTC. Translated, it gives CASSLPGGRRQYF. V gene TRBV12-3 or TRBV12-4 combines with J gene TRBJ2-7, with D possibly being TRBD1 (7 bases). Trimming took 2 bases from V and 9 from J, leaving 14 bases between them. The CDR3 runs to 13 residues.

The sample holds one count of this clonotype. Because this beta chain is a stray read in a library intended to capture alpha chains, its abundance should not be given much weight. The V call is TRBV10-3, the J call TRBJ1-1; weak D call: TRBD1 (6 bases). Per germline, CDR1 ENHRY and CDR2 SYGVKD. The CDR3 length is 14 residues. Trimming took 5 bases from V and 1 from J, leaving 11 bases between them. CDR3 residues: CAISPQGSNTEAFF. CDR3 nucleotides: TGTGCCATCAGTCCACAGGGATCGAACACTGAAGCTTTCTTT.